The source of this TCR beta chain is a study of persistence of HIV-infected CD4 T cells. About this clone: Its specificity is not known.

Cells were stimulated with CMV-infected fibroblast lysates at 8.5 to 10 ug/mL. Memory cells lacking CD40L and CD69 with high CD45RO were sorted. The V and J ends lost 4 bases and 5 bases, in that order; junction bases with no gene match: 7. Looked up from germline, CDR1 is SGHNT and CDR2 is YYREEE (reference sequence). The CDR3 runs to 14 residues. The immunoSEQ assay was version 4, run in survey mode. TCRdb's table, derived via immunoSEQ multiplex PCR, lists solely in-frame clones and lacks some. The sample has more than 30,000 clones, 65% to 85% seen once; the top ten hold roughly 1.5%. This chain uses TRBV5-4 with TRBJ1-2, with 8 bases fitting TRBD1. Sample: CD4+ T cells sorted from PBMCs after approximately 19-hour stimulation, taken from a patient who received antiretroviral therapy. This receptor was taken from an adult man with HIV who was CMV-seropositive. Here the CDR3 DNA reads TGTGCCAGCAGCATACAGGGGGTGAGGTATGGCTACACCTTC. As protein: CASSIQGVRYGYTF.